This T cell receptor (beta chain) was recorded in a study of immune cell composition in non-small cell lung cancer (dated by TCRdb to the late 2010s). Background on the whole study: Histologic subtype, mainly lung adenocarcinoma or squamous cell carcinoma, was assigned on the basis of H&E together with p63, CK5, Napsin A and TTF-1 immunohistochemistry. TCR-beta sequencing (Adaptive Biotechnologies) was performed on some 35 paired NSCLC tumour and non-adjacent lung specimens plus 26 tumour-only specimens. For supplementary cohort #1, made up of nine to ten lung adenocarcinoma cases, paired tumour/lung TCR-beta sequencing was done and TIL populations were generated so that tumour reactivity could be assessed. Several tumour specimens with TCR-beta data were of rare histological subtypes and were excluded from the subtype comparisons. On the study overall, not on this receptor specifically: Lung squamous cell carcinoma tumours had significantly higher Top 10 clone scores and productive clonality than lung adenocarcinoma tumours. The reactivity cohort contained only 10 cases, and the tumour-reactive clones were not shown to have sequences in common with the dominant in vivo tumour-associated clones. In approximately 10 adenocarcinoma cases, maximal tumour-associated clone frequency correlated strongly with TIL tumour reactivity, whereas overall clonality did not. Nearly half of NSCLC cases had tumour-associated clones >0.5%, with about 80% of squamous carcinomas showing such clones compared with 30% to 35% of adenocarcinomas. No significant correlation was found between tumour TCR-beta clonality and smoking pack-years.

As regards this clone: Its antigen specificity is not known. It has no much larger one-base neighbor in the sample; base qualities were not kept.

TCR-beta CDR3 regions were amplified from genomic DNA by a two-step multiplex PCR, with the second step adding Illumina-compatible adaptors. As a commercial immunoSEQ service, TCR-beta immunosequencing was carried out on an Illumina platform. As for the original processing: Repertoires were summarised as Top 10 Clones, the percentage of T-cell templates from the ten most frequent sequences, and productive clonality. Productive clonality had a range of 0 to 1, where 1 means a monoclonal population. Tumour-associated clones, identified using log10 scatter plots, were defined as sequences that made up at least 0.1% of tumour T-cell templates and were not found in the matched non-adjacent lung. Analyses were done in GraphPad Prism7 and R, with Student's t-tests for two-group comparisons, ANOVA for stages, and linear regression for relationships. In its TCRdb copy, this immuneACCESS table keeps in-frame sequences only and misses some clones. Where compared with another copy, unresolved V genes explain less than half of these, and the others have no known cause. For V, J and clone size, that table is used; D and trimming come from the DNA. The sample table lists about 2,400 clones, about four fifths of them with a count of one. The ten largest clones take up 5% to 6.5% of the sample.

Genomic DNA was isolated with the QIAamp DNA kit from frozen aliquots of single-cell suspensions that had not been sorted. Tumour samples were surgically resected non-small cell lung cancer tissue. Tissues arrived within 2 hours of resection and were immediately processed into single-cell suspensions. Tissue was broken up mechanically, digested enzymatically with DNase I, collagenase I and hyaluronidase for approximately 30 minutes at 37 degrees C, and then filtered and RBC-lysed. Counted from cysteine to phenylalanine, this CDR3 has 16 amino acids. Just the 48-base CDR3 DNA is kept, in frame starting at base 1. Trimming removed 2 bases from V and 9 bases from J; the gene matches leave 11 bases unexplained. The germline V gene encodes CDR1 SGHTA and CDR2 FQGNSA.

Sequencing was carried out using lung tumor tissue. The chain is assembled from TRBV7-2 and TRBJ2-1; 9 middle bases align to TRBD2. The sequence was obtained from a human donor with non-small cell lung cancer. The CDR3 reads as follows: CASSLQSSGTWGEQFF. The nucleotide sequence reads TGTGCCAGCAGCTTACAGTCTAGCGGGACTTGGGGTGAGCAGTTCTTC.